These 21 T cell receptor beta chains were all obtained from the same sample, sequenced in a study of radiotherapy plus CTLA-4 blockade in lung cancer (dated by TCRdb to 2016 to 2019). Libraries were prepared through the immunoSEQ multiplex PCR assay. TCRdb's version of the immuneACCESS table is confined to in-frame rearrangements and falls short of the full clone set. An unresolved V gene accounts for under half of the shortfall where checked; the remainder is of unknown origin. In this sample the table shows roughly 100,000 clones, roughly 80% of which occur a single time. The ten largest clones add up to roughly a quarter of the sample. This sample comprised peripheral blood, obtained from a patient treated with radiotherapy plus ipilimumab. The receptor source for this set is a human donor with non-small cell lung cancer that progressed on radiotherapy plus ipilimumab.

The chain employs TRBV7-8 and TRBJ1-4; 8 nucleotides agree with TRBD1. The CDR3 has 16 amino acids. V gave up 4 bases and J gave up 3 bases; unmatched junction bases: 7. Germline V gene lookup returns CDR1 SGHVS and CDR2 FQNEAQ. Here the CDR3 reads CASSYRQGWPNEKLFF. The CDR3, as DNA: TGTGCCAGCAGCTATAGACAGGGGTGGCCTAATGAAAAACTGTTTTTT.

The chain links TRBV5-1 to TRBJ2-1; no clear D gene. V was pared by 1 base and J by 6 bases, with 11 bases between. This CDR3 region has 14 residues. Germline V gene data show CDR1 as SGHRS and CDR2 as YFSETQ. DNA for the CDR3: TGCGCCAGCAGCTTGTTAGGGCCCATCAATGAGCAGTTCTTC. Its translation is CASSLLGPINEQFF.

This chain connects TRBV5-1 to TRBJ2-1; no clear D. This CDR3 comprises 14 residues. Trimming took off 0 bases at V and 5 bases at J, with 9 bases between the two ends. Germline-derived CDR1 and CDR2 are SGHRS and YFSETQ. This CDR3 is CASSLEAGNNEQFF. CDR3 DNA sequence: TGCGCCAGCAGCTTGGAGGCTGGAAACAATGAGCAGTTCTTC.

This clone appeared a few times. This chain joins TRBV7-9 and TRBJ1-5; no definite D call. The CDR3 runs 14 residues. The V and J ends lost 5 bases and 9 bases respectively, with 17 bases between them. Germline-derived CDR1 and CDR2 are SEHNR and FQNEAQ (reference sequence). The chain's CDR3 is CASSPEGLMRPQHF. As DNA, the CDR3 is TGTGCCAGCAGCCCGGAGGGCCTCATGAGGCCCCAGCATTTT.

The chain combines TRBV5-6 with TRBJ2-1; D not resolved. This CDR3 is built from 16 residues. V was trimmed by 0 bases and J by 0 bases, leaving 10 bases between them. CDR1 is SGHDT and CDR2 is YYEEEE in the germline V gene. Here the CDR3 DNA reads TGTGCCAGCAGCTTGGTAGGTATCGGCTCCTACAATGAGCAGTTCTTC. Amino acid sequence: CASSLVGIGSYNEQFF.

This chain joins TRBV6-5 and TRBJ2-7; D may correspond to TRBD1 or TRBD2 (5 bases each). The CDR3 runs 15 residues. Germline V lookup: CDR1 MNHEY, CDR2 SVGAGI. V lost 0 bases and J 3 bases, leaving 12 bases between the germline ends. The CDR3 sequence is CASSYSRGVLYEQYF. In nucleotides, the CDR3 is TGTGCCAGCAGTTACTCAAGAGGGGTACTCTACGAGCAGTACTTC.

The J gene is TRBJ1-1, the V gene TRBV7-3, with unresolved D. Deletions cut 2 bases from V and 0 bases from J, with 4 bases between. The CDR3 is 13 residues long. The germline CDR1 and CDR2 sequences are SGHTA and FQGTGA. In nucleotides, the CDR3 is TGTGCCAGCAGCTTAGAGCTGAACACTGAAGCTTTCTTT. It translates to CASSLELNTEAFF.

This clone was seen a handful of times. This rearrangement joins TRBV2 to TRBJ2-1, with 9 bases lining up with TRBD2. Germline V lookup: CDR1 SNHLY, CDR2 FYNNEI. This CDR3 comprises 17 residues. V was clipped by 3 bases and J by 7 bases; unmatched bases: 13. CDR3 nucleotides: TGTGCCAGCAGTGACAGGGTAGCGGGAGTGAGGTGGAATGAGCAGTTCTTC. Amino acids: CASSDRVAGVRWNEQFF.

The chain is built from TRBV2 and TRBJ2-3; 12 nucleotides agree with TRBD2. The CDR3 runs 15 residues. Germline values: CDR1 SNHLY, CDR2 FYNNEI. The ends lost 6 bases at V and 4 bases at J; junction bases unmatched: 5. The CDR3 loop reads CASRTSGSGADTQYF. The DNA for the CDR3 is TGTGCCAGCAGGACTAGCGGGAGCGGCGCAGATACGCAGTATTTT.

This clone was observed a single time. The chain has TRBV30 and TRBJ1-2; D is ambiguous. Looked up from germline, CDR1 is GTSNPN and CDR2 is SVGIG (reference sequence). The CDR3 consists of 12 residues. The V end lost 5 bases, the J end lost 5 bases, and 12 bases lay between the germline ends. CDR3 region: CAWDPGSYGYTF. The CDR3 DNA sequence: TGTGCCTGGGATCCGGGGTCATATGGCTACACCTTC. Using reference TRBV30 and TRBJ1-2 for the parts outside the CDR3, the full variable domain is SQTIHQWPATLVQPVGSPLSLECTVEGTSNPNLYWYRQAAGRGLQLLFYSVGIGQISSEVPQNLSASRPQDRQFILSSKKLLLSDSGFYLCAWDPGSYGYTFGSGTRLTVV.

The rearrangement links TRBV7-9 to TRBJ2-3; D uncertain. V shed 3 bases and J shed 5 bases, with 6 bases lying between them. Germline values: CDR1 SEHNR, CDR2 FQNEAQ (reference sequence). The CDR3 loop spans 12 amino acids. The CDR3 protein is CASSFLIDTQYF. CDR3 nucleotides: TGTGCCAGCAGCTTTCTTATAGATACGCAGTATTTT.

CDR3 DNA: TGTGCCAGCAGCTTTCTTCAGGGAGGAGAAAAACTGTTTTTT. Amino acids: CASSFLQGGEKLFF. The V call is TRBV13, the J call TRBJ1-4; D possibly corresponds to TRBD1 (5 bases). The germline V and J ends were trimmed by 3 bases and 8 bases, with 13 bases remaining between them. The CDR3 is 14 residues long. CDR1 and CDR2 (germline): PRHDT, FYEKMQ (reference sequence).

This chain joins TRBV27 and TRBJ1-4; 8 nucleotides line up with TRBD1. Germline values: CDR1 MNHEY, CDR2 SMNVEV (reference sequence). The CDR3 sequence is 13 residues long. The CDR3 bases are TGTGCAAGACAGGGGAGGACTAATGAAAAACTGTTTTTT. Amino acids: CARQGRTNEKLFF. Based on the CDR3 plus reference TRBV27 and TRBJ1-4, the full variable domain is EAQVTQNPRYLITVTGKKLTVTCSQNMNHEYMSWYRQDPGLGLRQIYYSMNVEVTDKGDVPEGYKVSRKEKRNFPLILESPSPNQTSLYFCARQGRTNEKLFFGSGTQLSVL.

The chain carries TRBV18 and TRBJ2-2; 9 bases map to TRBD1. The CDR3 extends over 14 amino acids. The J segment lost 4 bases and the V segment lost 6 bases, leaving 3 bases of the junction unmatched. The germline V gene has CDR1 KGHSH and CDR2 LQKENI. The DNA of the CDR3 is TGTGCCAGCTCGCCGGGACAGGGCACCGGGGAGCTGTTTTTT. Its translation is CASSPGQGTGELFF.

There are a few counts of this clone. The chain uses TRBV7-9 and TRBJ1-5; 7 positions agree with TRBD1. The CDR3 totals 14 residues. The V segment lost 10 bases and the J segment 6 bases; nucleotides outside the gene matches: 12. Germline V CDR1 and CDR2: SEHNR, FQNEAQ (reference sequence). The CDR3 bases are TGTGCCACAGGGAGTGAAGGGGGCGGTCAGCCCCAGCATTTT. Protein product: CATGSEGGGQPQHF.

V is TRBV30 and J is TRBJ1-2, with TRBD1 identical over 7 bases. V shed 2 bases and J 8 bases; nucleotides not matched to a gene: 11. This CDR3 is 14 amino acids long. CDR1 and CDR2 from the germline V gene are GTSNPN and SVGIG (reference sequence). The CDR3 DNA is TGTGCCTGGAGTTTGGCGACAGGGCGAGCCGGCTACACCTTC. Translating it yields CAWSLATGRAGYTF.

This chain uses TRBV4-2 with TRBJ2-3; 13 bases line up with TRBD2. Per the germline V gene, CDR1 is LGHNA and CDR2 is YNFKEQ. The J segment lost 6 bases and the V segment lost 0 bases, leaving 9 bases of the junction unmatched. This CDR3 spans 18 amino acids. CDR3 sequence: CASSQDPTSGRTRDTQYF. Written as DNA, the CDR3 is TGTGCCAGCAGCCAAGATCCGACTAGCGGGAGGACAAGGGATACGCAGTATTTT.

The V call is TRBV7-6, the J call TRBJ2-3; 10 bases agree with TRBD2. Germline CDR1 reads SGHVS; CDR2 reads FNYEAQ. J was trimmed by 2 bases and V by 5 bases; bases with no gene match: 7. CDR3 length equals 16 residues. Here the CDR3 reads CASSRGLADYTDTQYF. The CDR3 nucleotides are TGTGCCAGCAGCCGCGGACTAGCGGACTACACAGATACGCAGTATTTT.

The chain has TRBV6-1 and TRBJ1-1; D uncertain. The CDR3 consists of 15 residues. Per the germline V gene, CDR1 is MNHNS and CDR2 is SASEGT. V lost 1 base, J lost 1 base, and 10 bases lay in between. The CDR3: CASSEGPGSNTEAFF. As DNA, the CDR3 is TGTGCCAGCAGTGAAGGACCGGGGTCGAACACTGAAGCTTTCTTT.

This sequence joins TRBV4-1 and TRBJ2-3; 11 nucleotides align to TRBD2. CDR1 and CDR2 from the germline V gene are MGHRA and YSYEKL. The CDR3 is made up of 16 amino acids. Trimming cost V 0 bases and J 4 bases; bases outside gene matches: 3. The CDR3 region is CASSQDSSGRPDTQYF. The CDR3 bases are TGCGCCAGCAGCCAAGACTCTAGCGGGAGGCCAGATACGCAGTATTTT.

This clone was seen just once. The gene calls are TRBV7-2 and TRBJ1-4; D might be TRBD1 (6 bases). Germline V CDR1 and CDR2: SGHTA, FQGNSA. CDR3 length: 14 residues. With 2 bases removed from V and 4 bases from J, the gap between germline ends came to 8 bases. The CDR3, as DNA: TGTGCCAGCAGCTTAAGGGGGATTAATGAAAAACTGTTTTTT. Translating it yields CASSLRGINEKLFF.